One sample yielded the 3 T cell receptor beta chains listed below, sequenced in a study of T cells in Graves' hyperthyroidism and ophthalmopathy. Regions amplified from RNA transcripts were the TCR beta CDR3 regions. Using the HTBI primer set, a first-round RT-PCR was run on the TCR CDR3. Using its own MiXCR run on the multiplex PCR reads, TCRdb lists one record per CDR3 protein. The sample includes under 400,000 distinct CDR3 sequences, about 15% of them seen just once. The sequencing sample was made of blood. The receptors come from a woman aged 55 to 70 with Graves' hyperthyroidism.

This clonotype was detected many times. The chain uses TRBV6-1 and TRBJ1-5; D unclear. CDR1 and CDR2 from the germline V gene are MNHNS and SASEGT. The CDR3 contains 16 residues. V was trimmed by 2 bases and J by 0 bases, leaving 11 bases between them. In DNA, the CDR3 is TGTGCCAGCAGTGAACGTGGACTCTATAGCAATCAGCCCCAGCATTTT. Residues: CASSERGLYSNQPQHF.

This chain connects TRBV7-8 to TRBJ2-7, with 8 nucleotides matching TRBD2. The CDR3 covers 19 residues. CDR1 SGHVS and CDR2 FQNEAQ come from the germline V gene. Losses at the gene ends were 1 base for V and 0 bases for J; bases not matched to a gene: 14. The CDR3 protein is CASSLGPILSGTSSYEQYF. In DNA, the CDR3 is TGTGCCAGCAGCTTAGGGCCTATCCTTAGCGGGACGAGCTCCTACGAGCAGTACTTC.

This clonotype was observed at least ten times. The chain is built from TRBV3-1 and TRBJ2-2; 11 bases agree with TRBD2. V shed 2 bases, J shed 4 bases, and the junction held 3 bases outside the gene matches. Germline loops: CDR1 LGHDT, CDR2 YNNKEL (reference sequence). The CDR3 runs 16 residues. The CDR3 sequence: CASSQNSGRGTGELFF. The CDR3 region has the DNA TGTGCCAGCAGCCAAAATAGCGGGAGGGGCACCGGGGAGCTGTTTTTT. The variable domain in full, with the rest retrieved from reference TRBV3-1 and TRBJ2-2, is DTAVSQTPKYLVTQMGNDKSIKCEQNLGHDTMYWYKQDSKKFLKIMFSYNNKELIINETVPNRFSPKSPDKAHLNLHINSLELGDSAVYFCASSQNSGRGTGELFFGEGSRLTVL.